A single sample is the source of the 24 T cell receptor beta chains below, sequenced in a study of cytomegalovirus exposure and HLA in healthy donors. Primers: 60 Vbeta forward and 13 Jbeta reverse. TCRdb's table, derived via immunoSEQ multiplex PCR, lists solely in-frame clones and lacks some. Recorded for this sample: some 130,000 clones. The sequenced material came from PBMCs. The source is a woman in her forties in good health and CMV-seropositive.

The rearrangement links TRBV10-2 to TRBJ2-7, with 12 bases lining up with TRBD2. CDR1 and CDR2 from the germline V gene are WSHSY and SAAADI. This CDR3 contains 18 residues. Losses at the gene ends were 0 bases for V and 0 bases for J; bases not matched to a gene: 6. DNA of the CDR3: TGCGCCAGCAGTGAGTCGAGAACTAGCGGGAGGTCCTCCTACGAGCAGTACTTC. It codes for CASSESRTSGRSSYEQYF.

CDR3 in DNA: TGTGCCATCAAGGGAGGGGCTGGGGAGCAGTACTTC. It translates to CAIKGGAGEQYF. V is TRBV10-3 and J is TRBJ2-7; 7 bases are a match to TRBD2. CDR1 and CDR2 (germline): ENHRY, SYGVKD. The CDR3 covers 12 residues. Unmatched junction bases numbered 7, after V lost 7 bases and J lost 7 bases.

In DNA form, the CDR3 reads TGTGCCAGTAGTATATTACCGGGAGGGACCTACGAGCAGTACTTC. Its protein is CASSILPGGTYEQYF. The V call is TRBV19, the J call TRBJ2-7, with 8 bases matching TRBD2. This CDR3 has 15 amino acids. V shed 2 bases and J 2 bases; nucleotides not matched to a gene: 5. Germline V gives CDR1 LNHDA, CDR2 SQIVND (reference sequence).

CDR3 protein: CASSSDSNSNQPQHF. CDR3 DNA: TGTGCCAGCAGCTCGGACAGTAATAGCAATCAGCCCCAGCATTTT. The chain employs TRBV7-2 and TRBJ1-5; possible D gene TRBD1, 6 bases. The CDR3 length is 15 residues. CDR1 and CDR2 from the germline V gene are SGHTA and FQGNSA. Trimming took off 4 bases at V and 0 bases at J, with 10 bases between the two ends.

The chain combines TRBV5-4 with TRBJ2-1, with 13 nucleotides matching TRBD2. This CDR3 is 14 amino acids long. The V and J ends lost 4 bases and 7 bases, in that order; junction bases with no gene match: 2. CDR1 is SGHNT, CDR2 YYREEE, per germline (reference sequence). CDR3 amino acids: CASSRTSGSNEQFF. The CDR3 nucleotides read TGTGCCAGCAGCCGGACTAGCGGGAGTAATGAGCAGTTCTTC. Variable domain in full (rest from reference TRBV5-4 and TRBJ2-1): ETGVTQSPTHLIKTRGQQVTLRCSSQSGHNTVSWYQQALGQGPQFIFQYYREEENGRGNFPPRFSGLQFPNYSSELNVNALELDDSALYLCASSRTSGSNEQFFGPGTRLTVL.

The chain is built from TRBV7-9 and TRBJ2-1; D gene uncertain. Germline V lookup: CDR1 SEHNR, CDR2 FQNEAQ (reference sequence). The CDR3 totals 19 residues. Trimming pared 5 bases from V and 3 bases from J, leaving 26 bases between. CDR3 protein: CASSTPRKTADIHYNEQFF. As DNA, the CDR3 is TGTGCCAGCAGCACCCCCCGGAAAACAGCCGATATACACTACAATGAGCAGTTCTTC.

The gene calls are TRBV6-1 and TRBJ1-5; 7 bases are a match to TRBD1. Trimming cost V 3 bases and J 1 base; bases outside gene matches: 6. The CDR3 sequence is 16 residues long. Germline V lookup: CDR1 MNHNS, CDR2 SASEGT. CDR3 protein: CASSDRGRGSNQPQHF. In nucleotides, the CDR3 is TGTGCCAGCAGTGATAGGGGCAGGGGGAGCAATCAGCCCCAGCATTTT.

The rearrangement joins TRBV5-1 to TRBJ1-3; D gene uncertain. The CDR3 covers 15 residues. V lost 0 bases, J lost 4 bases, and 11 bases lay in between. Germline CDR1 SGHRS, CDR2 YFSETQ. The CDR3 DNA sequence: TGCGCCAGCAGCTTGGCCATGGCAGGCGGAAACACCATATATTTT. Its protein is CASSLAMAGGNTIYF. Using reference TRBV5-1 and TRBJ1-3 for the parts outside the CDR3, the full variable domain is KAGVTQTPRYLIKTRGQQVTLSCSPISGHRSVSWYQQTPGQGLQFLFEYFSETQRNKGNFPGRFSGRQFSNSRSEMNVSTLELGDSALYLCASSLAMAGGNTIYFGEGSWLTVV.

Notes on this clone: One junction end disagrees with the germline gene, perhaps due to a read error. This sequence joins TRBV2 and TRBJ1-2; maybe TRBD1 (6 bases). The CDR3 sequence is 12 residues long. Germline CDR1 reads SNHLY; CDR2 reads FYNNEI. The DNA for the CDR3 is TGTGCCAGCAGTGAAGCGAGGCAGGGGCACAACTTC. Protein sequence: CASSEARQGHNF.

As concerns this clone: One end of the junction varies from germline; a read error may be responsible. This chain links TRBV7-7 with TRBJ2-1; the D is unclear. The CDR3 has 14 residues. From germline, CDR1 is SSHAT and CDR2 FNYEAQ (reference sequence). The CDR3 DNA follows: TGTGCTAGCAGCCCCATGAGCCCCCACAATGAGCAGTTCTTC. This gives the protein CASSPMSPHNEQFF.

The chain is built from TRBV5-6 and TRBJ2-3; 9 bases align to TRBD1. Losses at the gene ends were 2 bases for V and 0 bases for J; bases not matched to a gene: 4. The CDR3 is made up of 16 amino acids. CDR1 is SGHDT, CDR2 YYEEEE, per germline. The DNA of the CDR3 is TGTGCCAGCAGCTTTGAACAGGGGGCTAGCACAGATACGCAGTATTTT. This encodes CASSFEQGASTDTQYF.

This chain uses TRBV6-5 with TRBJ2-1; the D is unclear. This CDR3 is built from 13 residues. Germline-derived CDR1 and CDR2 are MNHEY and SVGAGI. V lost 0 bases, J lost 6 bases, and 6 bases lay in between. The CDR3 loop reads CASSYSPSNEQFF. Written as DNA, the CDR3 is TGTGCCAGCAGTTACTCCCCCTCCAATGAGCAGTTCTTC.

The chain carries TRBV30 and TRBJ2-6; D may be TRBD1 (6 bases). Germline CDR1 GTSNPN, CDR2 SVGIG (reference sequence). V was trimmed by 2 bases and J by 3 bases, leaving 8 bases between them. The CDR3 length is 14 residues. The CDR3 region has the DNA TGTGCCTGGAGTTTCAGGGGTGGGGCCAACGTCCTGACTTTC. As protein: CAWSFRGGANVLTF.

This sequence joins TRBV5-5 and TRBJ2-3; 8 nucleotides line up with TRBD1. This CDR3 spans 15 amino acids. CDR1 is SGHKS, CDR2 YYEKEE, per germline (reference sequence). J lost 2 bases, V lost 1 base, and 3 bases had no gene match. The CDR3 sequence: CASSLRTGFTDTQYF. Here the CDR3 DNA reads TGTGCCAGCAGCTTGAGGACAGGGTTCACAGATACGCAGTATTTT. The variable domain in full, completed from reference TRBV5-5 and TRBJ2-3, reads DAGVTQSPTHLIKTRGQQVTLRCSPISGHKSVSWYQQVLGQGPQFIFQYYEKEERGRGNFPDRFSARQFPNYSSELNVNALLLGDSALYLCASSLRTGFTDTQYFGPGTRLTVL.

The chain combines TRBV5-6 with TRBJ1-1; TRBD1 is a possible D gene (6 bases). V lost 0 bases and J lost 5, with 8 bases in between. The CDR3 is 13 residues long. Germline values: CDR1 SGHDT, CDR2 YYEEEE. CDR3 in DNA: TGTGCCAGCAGCTTGGCCCAGGGGACTGAAGCTTTCTTT. Its translation is CASSLAQGTEAFF.

V is TRBV11-1 and J is TRBJ2-7; tentative D call: TRBD1 (7 bases). The germline V gene has CDR1 SGHAT and CDR2 FQDESV (reference sequence). V lost 3 bases to trimming and J lost 4 bases, with 19 bases between them. The length of the CDR3 is 16 residues. CDR3 coding DNA: TGTGCCAGCAGCTTTTCGGCCAAGACAGGGAGGTACGAGCAGTACTTC. Protein sequence: CASSFSAKTGRYEQYF.

The chain has TRBV29-1 and TRBJ2-7; the D gene is possibly TRBD1 (5 bases). Germline CDR1 and CDR2: SQVTM and ANQGSEA. The V gene lost 5 bases and the J gene lost 1 base, with 9 bases spanning the gap. The CDR3 runs to 12 residues. In DNA, the CDR3 is TGCAGCGTTTGGGGCTATTCCTACGAGCAGTACTTC. Encoded protein: CSVWGYSYEQYF.

The gene calls are TRBV28 and TRBJ2-2; no clear D. Germline assignment: CDR1 MDHEN and CDR2 SYDVKM. The V gene lost 3 bases and the J gene lost 1 base, with 6 bases spanning the gap. The length of the CDR3 is 14 residues. DNA for the CDR3: TGTGCCAGCAGTTTTGGGCGGAACACCGGGGAGCTGTTTTTT. It specifies CASSFGRNTGELFF.

This chain connects TRBV5-1 to TRBJ2-2; perhaps TRBD2 as D (5 bases). With 0 bases removed from V and 4 bases from J, the gap between germline ends came to 13 bases. Per the germline V gene, CDR1 is SGHRS and CDR2 is YFSETQ. The CDR3 loop spans 16 amino acids. This chain's CDR3 is CASSLAPGSGTGELFF. CDR3 nucleotide sequence: TGCGCCAGCAGCTTGGCGCCGGGATCGGGCACCGGGGAGCTGTTTTTT. The entire variable domain, with the rest obtained from reference TRBV5-1 and TRBJ2-2, is as follows: KAGVTQTPRYLIKTRGQQVTLSCSPISGHRSVSWYQQTPGQGLQFLFEYFSETQRNKGNFPGRFSGRQFSNSRSEMNVSTLELGDSALYLCASSLAPGSGTGELFFGEGSRLTVL.

J is TRBJ2-3 and V is TRBV5-4, with D possibly matching TRBD1 (6 bases). The V gene's germline CDR1 is SGHNT and CDR2 YYREEE (reference sequence). V was cut by 3 bases and J by 5 bases, with 13 bases left in between. The CDR3 consists of 14 residues. The CDR3 nucleotides read TGTGCCAGCAGCTCAGGTACAGGGTTAGATACGCAGTATTTT. Protein sequence: CASSSGTGLDTQYF.

The chain employs TRBV5-6 and TRBJ2-1; 11 nucleotides line up with TRBD2. Trimming at V came to 4 bases and at J to 4 bases, leaving 7 bases not matched to a gene. Germline lookup yields CDR1 SGHDT and CDR2 YYEEEE. CDR3 size: 16 residues. This CDR3 reads CASSLISGRGYNEQFF. CDR3 nucleotides: TGTGCCAGCAGCCTTATTAGCGGGAGGGGATACAATGAGCAGTTCTTC.

The chain recombines TRBV20-1 with TRBJ2-5; no definite D call. Trimming removed 3 bases from V and 0 bases from J, with 2 bases in between. The length of the CDR3 is 11 residues. Germline V gene lookup returns CDR1 DFQATT and CDR2 SNEGSKA (reference sequence). The CDR3 is CSASNQETQYF. The CDR3 region has the DNA TGCAGTGCTAGTAACCAAGAGACCCAGTACTTC.

This rearrangement joins TRBV27 to TRBJ2-1, with 8 positions matching TRBD2. Germline values: CDR1 MNHEY, CDR2 SMNVEV (reference sequence). With V trimmed by 7 bases and J by 8 bases, 7 bases remained unmatched. The CDR3 spans 13 residues. The CDR3 is CASTPSGFYEQFF. The DNA of the CDR3 is TGTGCCAGCACACCTAGCGGGTTCTATGAGCAGTTCTTC.

The chain employs TRBV7-2 and TRBJ2-3; TRBD2 matches at 9 bases. CDR3 length equals 13 residues. The V gene's germline CDR1 is SGHTA and CDR2 FQGNSA. The CDR3 bases are TGTGCATCTTGGCGGGGGGGGGCAGATACGCAGTATTTT. Residues: CASWRGGADTQYF.